The next 7 T cell receptor beta chains were all read from a single sample in a study of T cell responses to AZD1222 COVID-19 vaccine. The method was immunoSEQ multiplex PCR; TCRdb's version includes in-frame clones alone and lacks a portion of them. Here the sample spans roughly 150,000 clones, less than 95% being singletons. The sample consisted of peripheral blood, taken 28 days after the second AZD1222 dose. The origin of the receptors is an adult who received the AZD1222 COVID-19 vaccine.

The V gene is TRBV6-5, the J gene TRBJ1-3; D call uncertain. The CDR3 contains 16 residues. Germline CDR1 is MNHEY and CDR2 is SVGAGI. V dropped 0 bases and J dropped 4 bases, with 13 bases sitting between them. The CDR3 loop reads CASSYSGQASGNTIYF. The CDR3 DNA reads as TGTGCCAGCAGTTACTCTGGGCAGGCCAGCGGAAACACCATATATTTT.

This chain joins TRBV6-1 and TRBJ2-7; D is uncertain. This CDR3 comprises 11 residues. CDR1 and CDR2 from the germline V gene are MNHNS and SASEGT. Trimming removed 2 bases at V and 4 bases at J, with 3 bases between. CDR3 protein: CASSERYEQYF. CDR3 bases: TGTGCCAGCAGTGAACGATACGAGCAGTACTTC.

The chain couples TRBV5-1 to TRBJ2-5; a weak D match, TRBD1 (6 bases). Germline V CDR1 and CDR2: SGHRS, YFSETQ. The V end was cut by 4 bases, the J end by 4 bases, with 23 bases between. The CDR3 is made up of 17 amino acids. The DNA of the CDR3 is TGCGCCAGCAGCCCTCGGGGTGACAGGCCCCGGGGAGAGACCCAGTACTTC. It is translated as CASSPRGDRPRGETQYF. Full variable domain (missing parts from reference TRBV5-1 and TRBJ2-5): KAGVTQTPRYLIKTRGQQVTLSCSPISGHRSVSWYQQTPGQGLQFLFEYFSETQRNKGNFPGRFSGRQFSNSRSEMNVSTLELGDSALYLCASSPRGDRPRGETQYFGPGTRLLVL.

This chain joins TRBV6-1 and TRBJ1-5; 7 positions agree with TRBD1. Germline-derived CDR1 and CDR2 are MNHNS and SASEGT. Trimming at V came to 0 bases and at J to 5 bases, leaving 4 bases not matched to a gene. The CDR3 spans 15 residues. This chain's CDR3 is CASSEAGGAYQPQHF. The CDR3 DNA follows: TGTGCCAGCAGTGAAGCAGGGGGCGCGTATCAGCCCCAGCATTTT.

This sequence joins TRBV6-4 and TRBJ1-3, with D unresolved. From germline, CDR1 is MRHNA and CDR2 SNTAGT. Trimming stripped 3 bases from V and 8 bases from J, with 2 bases between. This CDR3 comprises 10 residues. This chain's CDR3 is CASSEDTIYF. DNA of the CDR3: TGTGCCAGCAGTGAGGACACCATATATTTT.

The gene calls are TRBV7-9 and TRBJ1-6; 8 bases align to TRBD1. Trimming removed 1 base from V and 10 bases from J; junction bases left unmatched: 3. Per the germline V gene, CDR1 is SEHNR and CDR2 is FQNEAQ (reference sequence). There are 14 residues in the CDR3. DNA for the CDR3: TGTGCCAGCAGCTTAGGACAGGGGAAATCACCCCTCCACTTT. Protein: CASSLGQGKSPLHF.

The chain links TRBV6-5 to TRBJ2-7; 8 bases agree with TRBD2. The CDR3 loop spans 16 amino acids. Germline V gene lookup returns CDR1 MNHEY and CDR2 SVGAGI. Losses at the gene ends were 2 bases for V and 2 bases for J; bases not matched to a gene: 8. CDR3 bases: TGTGCCAGCAGTTACCGAGCTACTAGCGGTCCCTACGAGCAGTACTTC. Protein: CASSYRATSGPYEQYF.